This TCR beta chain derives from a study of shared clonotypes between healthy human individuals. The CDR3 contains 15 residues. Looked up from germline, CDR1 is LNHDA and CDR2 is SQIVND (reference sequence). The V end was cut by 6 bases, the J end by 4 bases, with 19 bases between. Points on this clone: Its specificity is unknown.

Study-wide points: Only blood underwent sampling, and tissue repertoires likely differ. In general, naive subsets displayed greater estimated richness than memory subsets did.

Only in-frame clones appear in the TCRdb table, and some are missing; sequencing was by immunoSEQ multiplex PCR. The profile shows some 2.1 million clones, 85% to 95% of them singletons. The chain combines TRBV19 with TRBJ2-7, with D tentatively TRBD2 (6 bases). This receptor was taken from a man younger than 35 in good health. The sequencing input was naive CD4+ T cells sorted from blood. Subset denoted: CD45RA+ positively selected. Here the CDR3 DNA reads TGTGCCAGTAGCAATTCCGGGACTTCGCTTTACGAGCAGTACTTC. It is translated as CASSNSGTSLYEQYF.